This is a list of T cell receptor beta chains from one sample in a study of blood T cell repertoires in COVID-19. The repertoire was sequenced with immunoSEQ multiplex PCR; TCRdb's copy has only in-frame clones and lacks some. The sample has fewer than 300,000 clones, around 81% seen once. The sequencing sample was made of peripheral blood. These receptors came from a woman in her fifties or sixties with active or convalescent COVID-19. Both conserved end residues are part of each CDR3. A D gene is named only where the DNA matches it firmly. Clone size, where shown, is once, few, many, or a class for clones that have expanded.

. | . | TRBJ1-1 | TRBV12-3/TRBV12-4 | TGTGCCAGCAGTGGGCGACCGCTCACTGAAGCTTTCTTT | CASSGRPLTEAFF
. | . | TRBJ1-2 | TRBV6-5 | TGTGCCAGCAGTCGCGGACAGCTCAACTATGGCTACACCTTC | CASSRGQLNYGYTF
TRBD1 | . | TRBJ1-1 | TRBV5-1 | TGCGCCAGCAGCTTGGTAATCGGGACAGGCGCTGGCACTGAAGCTTTCTTT | CASSLVIGTGAGTEAFF
TRBD2 | . | TRBJ2-2 | TRBV27 | TGTGCCAGCAGTAGTTCGGGACTAGCGGGGGGGCCTTCTATAGGCGGGGAGCTGTTTTTT | CASSSSGLAGGPSIGGELFF
. | . | TRBJ2-5 | TRBV5-1 | TGCGCCAGCAGCTTTGTAGGGGCTCAAGAGACCCAGTACTTC | CASSFVGAQETQYF
. | . | TRBJ2-5 | TRBV11-2 | TGTGCCAGCAGCTTCGGTGAACAAGAGACCCAGTACTTC | CASSFGEQETQYF
. | . | TRBJ1-2 | TRBV5-1 | TGCGCCAGCAGCTTGGAGGGACACGGCCGTGGCTACACCTTC | CASSLEGHGRGYTF
. | . | TRBJ1-1 | TRBV30 | TGTGCCTGGAGTAGCGGGGGATACACTGAAGCTTTCTTT | CAWSSGGYTEAFF
TRBD2 | . | TRBJ2-4 | TRBV3-1/TRBV3-2 | TGTGCCAGCAGCCAAGACGGGACTAGCGGGGGTTACATTCAGTACTTC | CASSQDGTSGGYIQYF
TRBD2 | once | TRBJ2-5 | TRBV5-1 | TGCGCCAGCGTGCGGGGGGGCGAGGAGACCCAGTACTTC | CASVRGGEETQYF
. | . | TRBJ1-5 | TRBV6-6 | TGTGCCAGCACCCCGGAGGGAGGGTTTCAGCCCCAGCATTTT | CASTPEGGFQPQHF
TRBD1 | . | TRBJ1-6 | TRBV27 | TGTGCCAGCAGTTCGCGACAGGGTGATAATTCACCCCTCCACTTT | CASSSRQGDNSPLHF
TRBD1 | . | TRBJ2-3 | TRBV5-3 | TGTGCCAGAAGCAAACCGGGACAGCCAGATACGCAGTATTTT | CARSKPGQPDTQYF
. | . | TRBJ1-4 | TRBV5-3 | TGTGCCAGAAGCCCCTTCGGGACGGGGGATGAAAAACTGTTTTTT | CARSPFGTGDEKLFF